The present T cell receptor beta chain was sequenced within a study of CD8+ T cells in alopecia areata (dated by TCRdb to 2017 to 2018). In terms of the full investigation: The treated patients, all with moderate-to-severe alopecia areata, were enrolled in an open-label pilot trial of oral tofacitinib given at 5 to 10 mg twice daily. Disease severity in treated patients was measured with the SALT score, which quantifies the percentage of affected scalp surface area. High-throughput TCRbeta sequencing was used to examine T cell clonal expansion in alopecia areata in both the C3H/HeJ mouse model and human patients. Patients on tofacitinib were biopsied at baseline and after 4 and 24 weeks of treatment, and several of the patients also had a later scalp biopsy. The RNA source kit depended on sample type: the PAXgene miRNA kit for fixed scalp, the miRNeasy kit for PBMCs, and the RNeasy kit for mouse skin. Patients stayed on tofacitinib for 6 to 18 months and then had 6 months of follow-up off drug so that delayed response and recurrence could be assessed. immunoSEQ multiplex PCR using 35 Vbeta forward primers and 13 Jbeta reverse primers was used to amplify TCRbeta CDR3 regions. Scalp clonality was compared among normal scalp (n=4), patchy alopecia areata scalp (n=8), and alopecia totalis/universalis scalp (n=8). On the human side, TCRbeta sequencing was run on scalp tissue and on sorted CD4+ and CD8+ peripheral blood T cells from healthy controls and from alopecia areata patients with either patchy or totalis/universalis disease.

What the authors observed across the whole study: During tofacitinib treatment, many expanded lesional clones remained in scalp and blood, and this persistence may partly explain relapse after treatment is stopped. With tofacitinib, both scalp clonality and the number of expanded CD8+ clones among the top 100 scalp clones went down significantly. The treated cohort was small, with a single nonresponder, so links between baseline CD8+ expansion and response need larger studies. Resident alphabeta T cells in normal human skin are also sequenced, complicating scalp TCR repertoire analysis, unlike mouse skin dominated by gammadelta T cells. TCR sequences shared between patients were less clear than in mice, possibly partly because of HLA diversity in the patient population. Compared with normal scalp, lesional scalp, particularly in alopecia totalis/universalis, had higher clonality and more expanded CD8+ clones, which suggests antigenic drive.

What this sample's time point label stands for: 24 weeks on oral tofacitinib. This sample's treatment or condition label indicates: oral pan-JAK inhibitor, 5-10 mg twice daily. Peripheral blood and lesional scalp punch biopsies were obtained from patients with alopecia areata. After PBMCs were isolated by density centrifugation and stained for CD3, CD4 and CD8, a FACSAria was used to sort CD4+ and CD8+ T cells. At the junction V is shortened by 0 bases and J by 0 bases, with 8 bases in between. The germline V gene sets CDR1 to SQVTM and CDR2 to ANQGSEA. Counted from cysteine to phenylalanine, this CDR3 has 14 amino acids. Just CDR3 DNA is preserved here, 42 bases in frame from base 1. Library preparation employed the immunoSEQ multiplex PCR assay. To provide template for TCR sequencing, every sample had RNA extracted and reverse transcribed into cDNA. First-strand cDNA was synthesized using SuperScript III with a 2:1 mix of oligo-dT and random hexamers. Amplification bias was assessed with a synthetic immune receptor repertoire, and residual bias was removed computationally. As for the authors' bioinformatics: Raw reads were preprocessed to remove errors, and CDR3 was defined according to IMGT conventions as the region from the conserved cysteine to phenylalanine. Clonality was computed as 1 minus the Shannon entropy, with the entropy normalized by log2 of the number of productive unique TCRs. Scalp TCRbeta sequences were cross-referenced with sorted blood CD4 and CD8 repertoires so that the CD4 or CD8 identity of scalp clones could be inferred. TCRdb holds this immuneACCESS table with in-frame rearrangements only. Some clones are missing; in checked studies, unresolved V genes explain under half, and the rest has no known cause. V and J calls and clone size come straight from that table; D and trimming were deduced from the DNA. Counted in this sample were more than 150,000 clones; around 60% of them appeared once. Roughly 12% of the sample lies in the top ten.

As regards this clone: The antigen it recognizes is unknown. No clone much larger than this one lies a single base away; base qualities are absent.

The sequence was collected from a human donor with alopecia areata. The sample was CD8+ T cells sorted from blood, taken at week 24, from a patient treated with tofacitinib. Recombination connected TRBV29-1 to TRBJ1-1, with the D gene uncertain. The CDR3 here reads CSVEDLGMNTEAFF. In nucleotides, the sequence is TGCAGCGTTGAAGATCTTGGGATGAACACTGAAGCTTTCTTT.